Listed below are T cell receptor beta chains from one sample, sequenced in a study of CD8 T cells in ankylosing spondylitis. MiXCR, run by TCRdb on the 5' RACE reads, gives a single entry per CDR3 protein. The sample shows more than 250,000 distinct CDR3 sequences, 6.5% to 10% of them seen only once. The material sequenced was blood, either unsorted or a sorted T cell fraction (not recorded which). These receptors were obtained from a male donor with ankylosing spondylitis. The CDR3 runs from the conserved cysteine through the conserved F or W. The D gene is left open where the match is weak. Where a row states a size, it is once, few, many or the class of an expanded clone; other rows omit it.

CASSSTWGSGYGYTF,TGTGCCAGCAGCTCCACGTGGGGGAGCGGCTATGGCTACACCTTC,TRBV5-5,few,TRBJ1-2,15,-
CASSGLTLDNKNIQYF,TGTGCCAGCAGCGGCCTCACCCTGGACAACAAAAACATTCAGTACTTC,TRBV7-8,-,TRBJ2-4,16,-
CASSFEGRNYGYTF,TGTGCCAGCAGCTTCGAGGGTCGAAACTATGGCTACACCTTC,TRBV5-4,-,TRBJ1-2,14,-
CASSFYPTLREQYF,TGTGCCAGCAGCTTCTACCCGACACTACGCGAGCAGTACTTC,TRBV7-9,many,TRBJ2-7,14,-
CASSLASGNTGELFF,TGTGCCAGCAGTTTAGCTAGCGGGAACACCGGGGAGCTGTTTTTT,TRBV28,many,TRBJ2-2,15,TRBD2
CATRRGLYQPQHF,TGTGCCACCCGAAGGGGCCTTTATCAGCCCCAGCATTTT,TRBV6-1,few,TRBJ1-5,13,-
CASSQDGTPDTQYF,TGCGCCAGCAGCCAAGACGGCACCCCAGATACGCAGTATTTT,TRBV4-1,-,TRBJ2-3,14,-
CASSLARTQTLYSYEQYF,TGTGCCAGCAGCTTAGCGCGAACTCAGACCTTATACTCCTACGAGCAGTACTTC,TRBV7-2,few,TRBJ2-7,18,-
CSARRGINTGELFF,TGCAGTGCTAGGAGGGGAATTAACACCGGGGAGCTGTTTTTT,TRBV20-1,-,TRBJ2-2,14,-
CASSLLSGGNSPLHF,TGTGCCAGCAGCTTATTATCCGGGGGTAATTCACCCCTCCACTTT,TRBV7-9,few,TRBJ1-6,15,-
CSAEEWGQGNSPLHF,TGCAGTGCGGAGGAATGGGGACAGGGAAATTCACCCCTCCACTTT,TRBV20-1,few,TRBJ1-6,15,TRBD1
CASSVAPTGANVLTF,TGTGCCAGCAGCGTAGCCCCCACAGGGGCCAACGTCCTGACTTTC,TRBV9,few,TRBJ2-6,15,-
CSVDQRGLVKQFF,TGCAGCGTTGACCAGCGGGGCCTCGTAAAGCAGTTCTTC,TRBV29-1,many,TRBJ2-1,13,TRBD2
CAISDPNTEAFF,TGTGCCATCAGTGACCCGAACACTGAAGCTTTCTTT,TRBV10-3,few,TRBJ1-1,12,-
CASSLAPGETQYF,TGCGCCAGCAGCTTGGCCCCGGGAGAGACCCAGTACTTC,TRBV5-1,many,TRBJ2-5,13,-
CASSQVDRSSYEQYF,TGCGCCAGCAGCCAAGTGGACAGGAGCTCCTACGAGCAGTACTTC,TRBV4-3,few,TRBJ2-7,15,TRBD1
CASSPTGRTGELFF,TGTGCCAGCAGTCCGACTGGACGGACCGGGGAGCTGTTTTTT,TRBV12-3/TRBV12-4,many,TRBJ2-2,14,-
CASKTVLGSGNTIYF,TGTGCCAGCAAGACGGTCCTAGGCTCTGGAAACACCATATATTTT,TRBV2,few,TRBJ1-3,15,-
CSARVAGVSTDTQYF,TGCAGTGCTAGAGTAGCGGGAGTAAGCACAGATACGCAGTATTTT,TRBV20-1,many,TRBJ2-3,15,TRBD2
CASSGVRREAFF,TGTGCCAGCAGTGGTGTGCGGCGGGAAGCTTTCTTT,TRBV27,few,TRBJ1-1,12,-
CASRVDGWDTGELFF,TGTGCCAGCAGGGTAGACGGGTGGGACACCGGGGAGCTGTTTTTT,TRBV12-3/TRBV12-4,-,TRBJ2-2,15,-
CASSSNRDSGTKNIQYF,TGTGCCAGCAGTTCCAATAGGGACAGCGGGACCAAAAACATTCAGTACTTC,TRBV6-2/TRBV6-3,-,TRBJ2-4,17,-
CSASTATNQPQHF,TGCAGTGCTAGTACAGCGACCAATCAGCCCCAGCATTTT,TRBV20-1,-,TRBJ1-5,13,-
CASSMLAGASYNEQFF,TGTGCCAGCAGCATGCTAGCGGGAGCGTCCTACAATGAGCAGTTCTTC,TRBV7-2,-,TRBJ2-1,16,TRBD2
CASSLDGALEDEQYF,TGTGCCAGCAGCTTAGACGGGGCTCTAGAAGACGAGCAGTACTTC,TRBV11-2,few,TRBJ2-7,15,-
CASSDNRDTDTQYF,TGTGCCAGCAGTGACAACAGGGACACAGATACGCAGTATTTT,TRBV6-4,many,TRBJ2-3,14,-
CASSSLLEQFF,TGTGCCAGCAGCTCCCTCCTGGAGCAGTTCTTC,TRBV11-3,-,TRBJ2-1,11,-
CASSQDPDLPYNEQFF,TGCGCCAGCAGCCAAGATCCCGATTTACCCTACAATGAGCAGTTCTTC,TRBV4-3,few,TRBJ2-1,16,-
CASSRDSDTGELFF,TGTGCCAGTAGCCGGGACTCTGACACCGGGGAGCTGTTTTTT,TRBV9,-,TRBJ2-2,14,-
CASSQRGPASGRDTQYF,TGTGCCAGCAGCCAAAGAGGTCCGGCTAGCGGGAGGGATACGCAGTATTTT,TRBV14,many,TRBJ2-3,17,TRBD2
CASSLGAGASDTQYF,TGTGCCAGCAGCTTAGGAGCGGGAGCATCGGATACGCAGTATTTT,TRBV7-7,-,TRBJ2-3,15,TRBD2
CASSSSMPSREQFF,TGTGCCAGCAGTTCATCAATGCCTTCCCGCGAGCAGTTCTTC,TRBV27,-,TRBJ2-1,14,-